The rows below give T cell receptor beta chains drawn from one sample of a study of blood T cell repertoires in COVID-19. TCRdb's table, derived via immunoSEQ multiplex PCR, lists solely in-frame clones and lacks some. In the table there are about 74,000 clones, over 70% of which are singletons. The sequencing input was peripheral blood. The receptors come from a man aged 70 or older with acute or convalescent COVID-19. CDR3s leave out the opening cysteine and the closing phenylalanine or tryptophan. The size entry is marked missing in some rows and otherwise reads once, few, many or a size class.

V gene: TRBV28
J gene: TRBJ2-7
clone size: many
CDR3 protein: ASSRTGTSHDYEQY

V gene: TRBV5-6
J gene: TRBJ1-4
clone size: -
CDR3 protein: ASSLVSGRELF

V gene: TRBV28
J gene: TRBJ2-1
clone size: -
CDR3 protein: ASSFRVGEQF

V gene: TRBV27
J gene: TRBJ1-5
clone size: -
CDR3 protein: ASSDTVNQPQH

V gene: TRBV7-9
J gene: TRBJ1-1
clone size: -
CDR3 protein: ASSSLEVRFEAF

V gene: TRBV3-1/TRBV3-2
J gene: TRBJ1-4
clone size: -
CDR3 protein: ASSQATGSPWGNEKLF

V gene: TRBV18
J gene: TRBJ1-2
clone size: -
CDR3 protein: ASSRGTTGYT

V gene: TRBV21-1
J gene: TRBJ2-2
clone size: -
CDR3 protein: ASSIVTGELF

V gene: TRBV4-1
J gene: TRBJ1-4
clone size: -
CDR3 protein: ASSQGTGVEKLF

V gene: TRBV6-2/TRBV6-3
J gene: TRBJ1-5
clone size: -
CDR3 protein: ASSYLGQGVSQPQH

V gene: TRBV11-3
J gene: TRBJ2-1
clone size: -
CDR3 protein: ASSWEAGKNNEQF

V gene: TRBV4-3
J gene: TRBJ1-6
clone size: few
CDR3 protein: ASSPGTANSPLH